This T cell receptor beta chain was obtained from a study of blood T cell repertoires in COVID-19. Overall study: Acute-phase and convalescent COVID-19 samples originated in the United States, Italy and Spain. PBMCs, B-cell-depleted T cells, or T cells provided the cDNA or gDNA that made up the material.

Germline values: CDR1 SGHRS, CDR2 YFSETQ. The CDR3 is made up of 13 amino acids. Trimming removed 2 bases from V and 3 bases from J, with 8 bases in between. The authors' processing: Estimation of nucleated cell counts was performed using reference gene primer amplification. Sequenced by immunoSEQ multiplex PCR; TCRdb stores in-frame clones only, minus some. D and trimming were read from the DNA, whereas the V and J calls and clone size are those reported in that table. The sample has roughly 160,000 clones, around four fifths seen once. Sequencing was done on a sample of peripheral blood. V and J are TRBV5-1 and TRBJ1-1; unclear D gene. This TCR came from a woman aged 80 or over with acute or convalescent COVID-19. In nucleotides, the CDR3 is TGCGCCAGCAGCTTTTTCGGGGACACTGAAGCTTTCTTT. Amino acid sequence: CASSFFGDTEAFF.